This T cell receptor beta chain appears in the sequencing data of a study of spatial heterogeneity in lung cancer. At the level of the study: The mean occurrence of each unique TCR and UMI combination in raw reads exceeded nine.

As to time point: sample taken at primary tumor resection. Frozen PBMC, nontumor lung or tumor provided whole RNA, which was sequenced unsorted. A total of around 72 untreated early-stage non-small cell lung cancer patients served as donors. The CDR3 runs 12 residues. Germline V lookup: CDR1 SQVTM, CDR2 ANQGSEA. In its sample, this clonotype was seen many times. TCR cDNA molecules each had a unique molecular identifier. TCRdb reprocessed the 5' RACE reads via MiXCR and lists one record per CDR3 protein. The profile shows more than 9,000 distinct CDR3 sequences, roughly 6.2% of them singletons. The TCR comes from a male donor with early-stage non-small cell lung cancer. Sample: normal lung tissue next to the tumor, taken at surgery. The rearrangement links TRBV29-1 to TRBJ1-2, with 7 bases fitting TRBD1. The CDR3 sequence is CTAGTANYGYTF. CDR3 coding DNA: TGCACCGCCGGGACAGCTAACTATGGCTACACCTTC. Full variable domain (remainder filled in from reference TRBV29-1 and TRBJ1-2): SAVISQKPSRDICQRGTSLTIQCQVDSQVTMMFWYRQQPGQSLTLIATANQGSEATYESGFVIDKFPISRPNLTFSTLTVSNMSPEDSSIYLCTAGTANYGYTFGSGTRLTVV.